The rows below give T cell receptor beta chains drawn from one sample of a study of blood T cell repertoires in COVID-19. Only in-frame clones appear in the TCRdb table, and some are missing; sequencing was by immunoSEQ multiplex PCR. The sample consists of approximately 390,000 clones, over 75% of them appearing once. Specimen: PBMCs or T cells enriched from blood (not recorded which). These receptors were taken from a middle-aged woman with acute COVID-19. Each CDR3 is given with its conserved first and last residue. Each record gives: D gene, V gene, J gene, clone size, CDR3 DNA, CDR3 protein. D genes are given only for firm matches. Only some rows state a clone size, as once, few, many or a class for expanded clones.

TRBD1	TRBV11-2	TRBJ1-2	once	TGTGCCAGCACCGACAGGGGAAACTATGGCTACACCTTC	CASTDRGNYGYTF
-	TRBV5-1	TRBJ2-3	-	TGCGCCAGCACCCTGGCGGGCCAGGGGAGCACAGATACGCAGTATTTT	CASTLAGQGSTDTQYF
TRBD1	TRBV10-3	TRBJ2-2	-	TGTGCCATCAGACAGGACAGGAGTTTCACCGGGGAGCTGTTTTTT	CAIRQDRSFTGELFF
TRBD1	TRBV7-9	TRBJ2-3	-	TGTGCCGAAAATCCGACAGGGGACCCCACAGATACGCAGTATTTT	CAENPTGDPTDTQYF
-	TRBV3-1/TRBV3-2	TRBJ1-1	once	TGTGCCAGCAGCCAAGAGCCAGGCACCCTGGGCACTGAAGCTTTCTTT	CASSQEPGTLGTEAFF
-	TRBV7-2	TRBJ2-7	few	TGTGCCAGCAGCTTAGCATTCCTGTACGAGCAGTACTTC	CASSLAFLYEQYF
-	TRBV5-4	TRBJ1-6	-	TGTGCCAGCAGCTTGGGGAGTTCACCCCTCCACTTT	CASSLGSSPLHF
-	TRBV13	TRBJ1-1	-	TGTGCCAGCAGCTTAGTCCGGGAGACTGAAGCTTTCTTT	CASSLVRETEAFF
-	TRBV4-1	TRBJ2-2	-	TGCGCCAGCAGCCAAGGACAGATCACCGGGGAGCTGTTTTTT	CASSQGQITGELFF
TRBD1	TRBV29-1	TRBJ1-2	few	TGCAGCGCCGGACAGGGAGGGTATGGCTACACCTTC	CSAGQGGYGYTF
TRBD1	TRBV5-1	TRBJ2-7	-	TGCGCCAGCAGCTTGGAGACAGGGGTATACGAGCAGTACTTC	CASSLETGVYEQYF
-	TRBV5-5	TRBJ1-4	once	TGTGCCAGCAGCTTGGGAGGGTATCTGGTGGACAATGAAAAACTGTTTTTT	CASSLGGYLVDNEKLFF
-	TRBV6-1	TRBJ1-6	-	TGTGCCAGCAGTGAAGCGCTGGGTTTTTTTGGGGCGCAGGTTCCAGGCTCCTATAATTCACCCCTCCACTTT	CASSEALGFFGAQVPGSYNSPLHF
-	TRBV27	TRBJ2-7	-	TGTGCCAGCAGTTTAAGGGGACTGTTACCTACGAGGCAGTACTTC	CASSLRGLLPTRQYF
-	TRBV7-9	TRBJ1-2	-	TGTGCCAGCAGCTCCTCCGGTTTATTAGCTAACTATGGCTACACCTTC	CASSSSGLLANYGYTF
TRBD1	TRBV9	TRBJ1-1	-	TGTGCCAGCAGCGTCGGACAGGCGAACACTGAAGCTTTCTTT	CASSVGQANTEAFF
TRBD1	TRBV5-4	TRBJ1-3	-	TGTGCCAGCAGCCCGGGGACAGACTCTGGAAACACCATATATTTT	CASSPGTDSGNTIYF
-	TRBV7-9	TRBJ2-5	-	TGTGCCAGCAGCCTGGACATCCAAGAGACCCAGTACTTC	CASSLDIQETQYF
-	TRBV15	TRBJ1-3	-	TGTGCCACCAGTGGTACAGACCTTCTTTTCTCTGGAAACACCATATATTTT	CATSGTDLLFSGNTIYF
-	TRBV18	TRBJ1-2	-	TGTGCCAGCTCCGGAGGGTCGGATCTTGGCTACACCTTC	CASSGGSDLGYTF
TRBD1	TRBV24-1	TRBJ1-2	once	TGTGCCACCAGTGATTTGACCAGGGGGGACTATGGCTACACCTTC	CATSDLTRGDYGYTF
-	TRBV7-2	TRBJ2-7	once	TGTGCCAGCAGCGCTCAGGGTTTTACCCACGAGCAGTACTTC	CASSAQGFTHEQYF
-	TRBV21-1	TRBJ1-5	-	TGTGCCAGCCAGGGGGCGGGACAGCCCCAGCATTTT	CASQGAGQPQHF
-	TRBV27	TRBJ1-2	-	TGTGCCAGCAGCATAGGACCCGGGGCTAACTATGGCTACACCTTC	CASSIGPGANYGYTF
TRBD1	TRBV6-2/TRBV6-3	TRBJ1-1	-	TGTGCCAGCAGCCGCGGTGGTCAGGGGGCGAACACTGAAGCTTTCTTT	CASSRGGQGANTEAFF
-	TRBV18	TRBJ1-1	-	TGTGCCAGCTCACCACCGGGGGCCGTGAACACTGAAGCTTTCTTT	CASSPPGAVNTEAFF
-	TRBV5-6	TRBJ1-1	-	TGTGCCAGCAGCTTAAGCCTTTCCCGCGGGGTAGCTTTCTTT	CASSLSLSRGVAFF
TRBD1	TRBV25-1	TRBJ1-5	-	TGTGCCAGCAGTGATCGACAGGGGAGTCAGCCCCAGCATTTT	CASSDRQGSQPQHF
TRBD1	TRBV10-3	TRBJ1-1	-	TGTGCCATCAGTGATTCCGGGACAGGGAGAGGTGGGAACACTGAAGCTTTCTTT	CAISDSGTGRGGNTEAFF
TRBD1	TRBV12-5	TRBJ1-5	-	TGTGCTAGTGGTTTGGCATTGACAGGGTGGCAGCCCCAGCATTTT	CASGLALTGWQPQHF
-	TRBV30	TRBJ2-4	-	TGTGCCTGGAAAGTGAGCAAAAACATTCAGTACTTC	CAWKVSKNIQYF
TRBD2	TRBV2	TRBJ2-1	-	TGTGCCAGCAAAGAAACTAGCGTAACGGGCAATGAGCAGTTCTTC	CASKETSVTGNEQFF
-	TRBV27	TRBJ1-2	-	TGTGCCAGCAGTTTAAAGGGGACGCAGGGGCTGTGGAGCTATGGCTACACCTTC	CASSLKGTQGLWSYGYTF
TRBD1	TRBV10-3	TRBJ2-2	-	TGTGCCATCAGCCCCGGACAGGGGGCGAACGGGGAGCTGTTTTTT	CAISPGQGANGELFF
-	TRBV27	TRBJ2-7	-	TGTGCCAGCAGCGAGACCAGGGGTTATGACGAGCAGTACTTC	CASSETRGYDEQYF
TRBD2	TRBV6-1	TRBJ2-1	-	TGTGCCAGCAGTGAACCCCGCGCTAGCGGGGGGGCCAATGAGCAGTTCTTC	CASSEPRASGGANEQFF
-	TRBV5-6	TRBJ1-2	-	TGTGCCAGCACCGAGGACACAGAATATGGCTACACCTTC	CASTEDTEYGYTF
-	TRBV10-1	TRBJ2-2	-	TGCGCCAGCAGTGAGTCCAGGCAGAACACCGGGGAGCTGTTTTTT	CASSESRQNTGELFF
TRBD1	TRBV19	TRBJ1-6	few	TGTGCCAGTAGCCGGACAGGGGAAAGCTATAATTCACCCCTCCACTTT	CASSRTGESYNSPLHF
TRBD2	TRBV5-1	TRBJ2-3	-	TGCGCCAGCAGCTTGGAAGAGGGGAGGGCAGATACGCAGTATTTT	CASSLEEGRADTQYF
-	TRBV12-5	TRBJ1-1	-	TGTGCTAGTGCCGGCGAAGGGGGAAACACTGAAGCTTTCTTT	CASAGEGGNTEAFF
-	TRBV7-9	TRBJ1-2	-	TGTGCCAGCAGCGATCAAGGAGGGCCCTATGGCTACACCTTC	CASSDQGGPYGYTF
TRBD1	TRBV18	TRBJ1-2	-	TGTGCCAGCTCACCAGTGCGGGACAGGGGGAACTATGGCTACACCTTC	CASSPVRDRGNYGYTF
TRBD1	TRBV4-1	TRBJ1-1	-	TGCGCCAGCAGCCAAGGGTGGGCAGGGGGGACTGAAGCTTTCTTT	CASSQGWAGGTEAFF
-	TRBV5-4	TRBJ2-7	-	TGTGCCAGCAGCCTTGCCGTCCCGGGGGAGCAGTACTTC	CASSLAVPGEQYF
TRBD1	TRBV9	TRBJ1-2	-	TGTGCCAGCAGCCGGACAGGGTCTAACTATGGCTACACCTTC	CASSRTGSNYGYTF
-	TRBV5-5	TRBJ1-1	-	TGTGCCAGCAGCTTGTCCGCGGGAAATACTGAAGCTTTCTTT	CASSLSAGNTEAFF
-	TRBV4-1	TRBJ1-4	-	TGCGCCAGCAGCCAGGCGGGTGGGAATGAAAAACTGTTTTTT	CASSQAGGNEKLFF
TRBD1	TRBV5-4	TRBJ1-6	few	TGTGCCAGCAGCTTCGGACAGGGGGCATCGGATTCACCCCTCCACTTT	CASSFGQGASDSPLHF
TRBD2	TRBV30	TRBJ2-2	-	TGTGCCTGTAGCGGGGGTAGGAACACCGGGGAGCTGTTTTTT	CACSGGRNTGELFF
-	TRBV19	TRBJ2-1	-	TGTGCCACCGGGGGAAGTTCATCCTACAATGAGCAGTTCTTC	CATGGSSSYNEQFF
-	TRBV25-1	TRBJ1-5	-	TGTGCCAGCAGTGACCCCCAGGACAATCAGCCCCAGCATTTT	CASSDPQDNQPQHF
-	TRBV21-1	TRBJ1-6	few	TGTGCCAGCAGCATTGACAGGGATAGCTCCTATAATTCACCCCTCCACTTT	CASSIDRDSSYNSPLHF
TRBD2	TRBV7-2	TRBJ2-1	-	TGTGCCAGCAGCTCGGGACTAGCGAACCACAATGAGCAGTTCTTC	CASSSGLANHNEQFF
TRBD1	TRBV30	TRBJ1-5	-	TGTGCCTGGGCAGACAGGGGAGGAGCGCAGCCCCAGCATTTT	CAWADRGGAQPQHF